These 5 T cell receptor beta chains were all obtained from the same sample, sequenced in a study of control samples from healthy donors and cancer patients. Profiled with immunoSEQ multiplex PCR; TCRdb holds only in-frame clones, not every one. Of 130,000 or so clones listed, about 90% are singletons. Sequenced sample: blood. These receptors all stem from a woman aged 45-65 years in good health.

The chain uses TRBV6-5 and TRBJ1-3; D remains ambiguous. Germline V CDR1 and CDR2: MNHEY, SVGAGI. Trimming cost V 7 bases and J 0 bases, with 13 bases left between them. The CDR3 is 15 residues long. The CDR3 protein is CASNPSAGSGNTIYF. The CDR3 nucleotides read TGTGCCAGCAACCCGTCCGCAGGCTCTGGAAACACCATATATTTT.

V is TRBV3-1 (or the pseudogene TRBV3-2) and J is TRBJ1-2; D remains ambiguous. This CDR3 contains 15 residues. CDR1 is LGHDT, CDR2 YNNKEL, per germline (reference sequence). Deletions cut 1 base from V and 4 bases from J, with 13 bases between. CDR3 residues: CASSQGQDSLYGYTF. CDR3 DNA sequence: TGTGCCAGCAGCCAAGGGCAGGACTCTCTCTATGGCTACACCTTC.

The chain combines TRBV28 with TRBJ2-5; D might be TRBD2 (6 bases). The CDR3 has 13 amino acids. Trimming removed 5 bases at V and 5 bases at J, with 12 bases between. Germline V gene sequence: CDR1 MDHEN, CDR2 SYDVKM. The CDR3 reads CASSAPGVETQYF. In DNA, the CDR3 is TGTGCCAGCAGTGCTCCGGGGGTGGAGACCCAGTACTTC.

The rearrangement joins TRBV5-1 to TRBJ2-3, with D unresolved. V was pared by 5 bases and J by 3 bases, with 10 bases between. The germline CDR1 and CDR2 sequences are SGHRS and YFSETQ. The CDR3 consists of 13 residues. The CDR3 here is CASSGYRTDTQYF. The CDR3 DNA reads TGCGCCAGCAGTGGGTACAGAACAGATACGCAGTATTTT.

This chain connects TRBV10-1 to TRBJ1-1; no clear D. From germline, CDR1 is WNHNN and CDR2 SYGVQD (reference sequence). V was clipped by 3 bases and J by 3 bases, with 8 bases between them. CDR3 length: 13 residues. CDR3 DNA: TGCGCCAGCAGTGATACCGGGTACACTGAAGCTTTCTTT. Protein: CASSDTGYTEAFF.